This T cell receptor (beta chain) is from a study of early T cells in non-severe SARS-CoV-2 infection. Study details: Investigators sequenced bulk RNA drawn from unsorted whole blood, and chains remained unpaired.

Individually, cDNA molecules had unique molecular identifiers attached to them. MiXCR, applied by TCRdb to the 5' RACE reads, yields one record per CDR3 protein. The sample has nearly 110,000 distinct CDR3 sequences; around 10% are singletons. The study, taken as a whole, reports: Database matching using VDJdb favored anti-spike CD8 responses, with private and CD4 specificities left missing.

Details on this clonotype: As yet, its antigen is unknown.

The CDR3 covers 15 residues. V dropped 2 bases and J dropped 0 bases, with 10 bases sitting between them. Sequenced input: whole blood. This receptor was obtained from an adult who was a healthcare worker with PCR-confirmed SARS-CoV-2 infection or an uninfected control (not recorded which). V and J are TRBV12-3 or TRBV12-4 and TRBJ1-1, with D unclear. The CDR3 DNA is TGTGCCAGCAGTTTATCCCGGGTCTTGAACACTGAAGCTTTCTTT. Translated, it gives CASSLSRVLNTEAFF.